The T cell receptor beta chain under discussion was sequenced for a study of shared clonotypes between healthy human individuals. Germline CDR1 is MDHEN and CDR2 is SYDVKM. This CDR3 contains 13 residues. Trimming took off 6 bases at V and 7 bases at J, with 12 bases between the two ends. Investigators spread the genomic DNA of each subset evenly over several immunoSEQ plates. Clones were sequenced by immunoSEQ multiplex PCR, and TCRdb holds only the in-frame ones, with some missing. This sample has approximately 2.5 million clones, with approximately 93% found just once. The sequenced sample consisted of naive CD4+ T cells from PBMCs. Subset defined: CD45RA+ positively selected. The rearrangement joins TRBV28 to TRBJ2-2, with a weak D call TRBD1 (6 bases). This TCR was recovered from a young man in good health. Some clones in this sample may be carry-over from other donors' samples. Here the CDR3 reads CASSPIRGGELFF. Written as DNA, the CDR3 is TGTGCCAGCAGCCCTATCAGGGGCGGGGAGCTGTTTTTT.